Below, 23 T cell receptor beta chains from the same sample are listed, as sequenced in a study of shared clonotypes between healthy human individuals. The assay was immunoSEQ multiplex PCR, and TCRdb's table has in-frame clones only and misses some. The sample lists 2 million to 3 million clones, around nine tenths occurring once. Sequencing used naive CD4+ T cells sorted from blood. Subset specified: CD45RA+ positively selected. Receptors were obtained from a man aged 18 to 30 in good health.

The chain couples TRBV7-2 to TRBJ2-3, with D perhaps TRBD2 (5 bases). Germline CDR1 reads SGHTA; CDR2 reads FQGNSA. Trimming pared 5 bases from V and 4 bases from J, leaving 25 bases between. The CDR3 has 18 amino acids. Written as DNA, the CDR3 is TGTGCCAGCAGCCATATCCCCCTTTTTGGCAGCGGAGCAGATACGCAGTATTTT. It is translated as CASSHIPLFGSGADTQYF.

This chain uses TRBV7-9 with TRBJ1-2; the match to TRBD1 covers 11 bases. CDR1 and CDR2 from the germline V gene are SEHNR and FQNEAQ (reference sequence). Trimming removed 5 bases from V and 1 base from J; junction bases left unmatched: 3. There are 15 residues in the CDR3. The CDR3 loop is CASSRDRGGNYGYTF. CDR3 DNA: TGTGCCAGCAGCCGGGACAGGGGGGGTAACTATGGCTACACCTTC.

This clone turned up a few times. The chain recombines TRBV29-1 with TRBJ1-1, with D possibly being TRBD1 (5 bases). The CDR3 loop spans 13 amino acids. V was cut by 4 bases and J by 6 bases, with 15 bases left in between. Germline V gene data show CDR1 as SQVTM and CDR2 as ANQGSEA. CDR3 DNA sequence: TGCAGCGTTGGGTTAGCAGGGTTCTCTGAAGCTTTCTTT. Translating it yields CSVGLAGFSEAFF.

The CDR3 region has the DNA TGTGCCAGTAGTACGACCGGAGGGACTTCCTACGAGCAGTACTTC. It is translated as CASSTTGGTSYEQYF. This chain uses TRBV19 with TRBJ2-7, with TRBD2 as a possible D gene (6 bases). The germline V gene has CDR1 LNHDA and CDR2 SQIVND (reference sequence). The CDR3 sequence is 15 residues long. Trimming removed 4 bases from V and 1 base from J, with 14 bases in between. Using reference TRBV19 and TRBJ2-7 for the parts outside the CDR3, the full variable domain is DGGITQSPKYLFRKEGQNVTLSCEQNLNHDAMYWYRQDPGQGLRLIYYSQIVNDFQKGDIAEGYSVSREKKESFPLTVTSAQKNPTAFYLCASSTTGGTSYEQYFGPGTRLTVT.

The chain uses TRBV19 and TRBJ2-1; TRBD2 agrees at 10 bases. Trimming took 5 bases from V and 9 from J; bases not matched to a gene: 10. Per the germline V gene, CDR1 is LNHDA and CDR2 is SQIVND (reference sequence). The length of the CDR3 is 15 residues. The CDR3 DNA reads as TGTGCCAGTAGTCCCATGGAGCGGGGGGGAAGTGAGCAGTTCTTC. Amino acid sequence: CASSPMERGGSEQFF. Full variable domain (outside the CDR3, taken from reference TRBV19 and TRBJ2-1): DGGITQSPKYLFRKEGQNVTLSCEQNLNHDAMYWYRQDPGQGLRLIYYSQIVNDFQKGDIAEGYSVSREKKESFPLTVTSAQKNPTAFYLCASSPMERGGSEQFFGPGTRLTVL.

This chain connects TRBV15 to TRBJ2-1, with D tentatively TRBD1 (5 bases). This CDR3 spans 14 amino acids. CDR1 is LNHNV, CDR2 YYDKDF, per germline (reference sequence). Trimming took 1 base from V and 5 from J, leaving 9 bases between them. As DNA, the CDR3 is TGTGCCACCAGCAGAGGGGGCCTTAACAATGAGCAGTTCTTC. Protein: CATSRGGLNNEQFF.

The chain is built from TRBV5-1 and TRBJ1-5; the D gene is possibly TRBD1 (6 bases). The CDR3 runs 14 residues. Germline CDR1 is SGHRS and CDR2 is YFSETQ. V shed 3 bases and J shed 2 bases, with 9 bases lying between them. In nucleotides, the CDR3 is TGCGCCAGCAGCTCATCAGGGGGCAATCAGCCCCAGCATTTT. Its protein is CASSSSGGNQPQHF.

The rearrangement uses TRBV6-6 and TRBJ2-3; D call uncertain. The CDR3 runs to 14 residues. Trimming removed 4 bases at V and 3 bases at J, with 11 bases between. Germline V gene data show CDR1 as MNHNY and CDR2 as SVGAGI (reference sequence). This CDR3 is CASSSYLLTDTQYF. Written as DNA, the CDR3 is TGTGCCAGCAGTTCGTATCTCCTGACAGATACGCAGTATTTT.

The chain couples TRBV6-5 to TRBJ2-7, with TRBD2 matching 7 bases. The J segment lost 3 bases and the V segment lost 7 bases, leaving 6 bases of the junction unmatched. This CDR3 region has 13 residues. Germline V gene data show CDR1 as MNHEY and CDR2 as SVGAGI. CDR3 nucleotides: TGTGCCAGCACCACGGGGGGACTCTACGAGCAGTACTTC. Translating it yields CASTTGGLYEQYF.

The rearrangement joins TRBV6-5 to TRBJ1-4; D might be TRBD1 (5 bases). Germline CDR1 and CDR2: MNHEY and SVGAGI. The germline V and J ends were trimmed by 7 bases and 5 bases, with 11 bases remaining between them. The CDR3 contains 13 residues. The CDR3 sequence is CASMTVSNEKLFF. CDR3 nucleotides: TGTGCCAGCATGACAGTCTCGAATGAAAAACTGTTTTTT.

This sequence joins TRBV7-2 and TRBJ1-5; 8 nucleotides agree with TRBD1. The CDR3 runs 15 residues. V shed 2 bases and J 1 base; nucleotides not matched to a gene: 1. Germline V lookup: CDR1 SGHTA, CDR2 FQGNSA. This CDR3 is CASSLQGASNQPQHF. The CDR3 coding sequence is TGTGCCAGCAGCTTACAGGGGGCAAGCAATCAGCCCCAGCATTTT.

The V call is TRBV5-1, the J call TRBJ2-3, with TRBD1 identical over 7 bases. CDR1 SGHRS and CDR2 YFSETQ come from the germline V gene. The CDR3 is made up of 15 amino acids. The junction had 6 bases not matched to a gene; V was cut back by 4 bases and J by 1 base. CDR3 coding DNA: TGCGCCAGCAGCCAAGGGGGCTATGGCACAGATACGCAGTATTTT. The encoded protein is CASSQGGYGTDTQYF.

This chain links TRBV10-1 with TRBJ1-1, with 9 positions matching TRBD1. This CDR3 comprises 14 residues. Unmatched junction bases numbered 1, after V lost 4 bases and J lost 1 base. The V gene's germline CDR1 is WNHNN and CDR2 SYGVQD (reference sequence). CDR3 protein: CASSATGGNTEAFF. DNA for the CDR3: TGCGCCAGCAGTGCGACAGGGGGGAACACTGAAGCTTTCTTT.

The table lists this clone with a few counts. J is TRBJ1-6 and V is TRBV30, with a weak D call TRBD1 (6 bases). V was trimmed by 7 bases and J by 5 bases, leaving 9 bases between them. Germline V lookup: CDR1 GTSNPN, CDR2 SVGIG (reference sequence). The CDR3 covers 12 residues. The CDR3 DNA reads as TGTGCCTCCCACAGGGATAATTCACCCCTCCACTTT. Its translation: CASHRDNSPLHF.

The chain is built from TRBV19 and TRBJ2-5; D might be TRBD2 (5 bases). Germline CDR1 is LNHDA and CDR2 is SQIVND (reference sequence). This CDR3 is 16 amino acids long. V dropped 1 base and J dropped 0 bases, with 12 bases sitting between them. In DNA, the CDR3 is TGTGCCAGTAGTATAGGCCCGGGGTCGTACCAAGAGACCCAGTACTTC. It specifies CASSIGPGSYQETQYF.

V is TRBV30 and J is TRBJ2-7; weak D call: TRBD1 (5 bases). The germline gives CDR1 GTSNPN, CDR2 SVGIG (reference sequence). This CDR3 is 12 amino acids long. Trimming took off 2 bases at V and 2 bases at J, with 7 bases between the two ends. DNA for the CDR3: TGTGCCTGGAGTAGACAGCCCTACGAGCAGTACTTC. This gives the protein CAWSRQPYEQYF.

V gene TRBV6-4 combines with J gene TRBJ2-7; 9 nucleotides line up with TRBD2. The CDR3 contains 15 residues. Germline CDR1 is MRHNA and CDR2 is SNTAGT. Losses at the gene ends were 4 bases for V and 4 bases for J; bases not matched to a gene: 8. The CDR3, as DNA: TGTGCCAGCAGTGGCCCAGCGGGGGGTTCGTACGAGCAGTACTTC. It is translated as CASSGPAGGSYEQYF.

This chain joins TRBV6-6 and TRBJ1-4, with TRBD1 matching over 10 bases. J gave up 7 bases and V 6 bases, and 5 bases lay outside the gene matches. The V gene's germline CDR1 is MNHNY and CDR2 SVGAGI (reference sequence). This CDR3 has 14 residues. CDR3: CASSRDRGIEKLFF. CDR3 nucleotides: TGTGCCAGCAGCAGGGACAGGGGTATTGAAAAACTGTTTTTT.

The chain carries TRBV5-1 and TRBJ2-5, with TRBD1 as a possible D gene (5 bases). Trimming stripped 3 bases from V and 0 bases from J, with 9 bases between. The CDR3 has 14 amino acids. The germline gives CDR1 SGHRS, CDR2 YFSETQ. The CDR3 loop is CASSSLTDQETQYF. CDR3 nucleotide sequence: TGCGCCAGCAGCTCCCTGACAGACCAAGAGACCCAGTACTTC.

The CDR3: CASSGGTNEQYF. The CDR3 region has the DNA TGTGCCAGCTCAGGCGGGACCAACGAGCAGTACTTC. V and J are TRBV18 and TRBJ2-7, with D perhaps matching TRBD2 (6 bases). V was cut by 5 bases and J by 5 bases, with 10 bases left in between. CDR1 and CDR2 from the germline V gene are KGHSH and LQKENI. The CDR3 is 12 residues long.

The chain links TRBV5-8 to TRBJ2-7; 8 bases are a match to TRBD1. Germline V gene data show CDR1 as SGHTS and CDR2 as YDEGEE. Trimming cost V 2 bases and J 9 bases; bases outside gene matches: 10. This CDR3 spans 14 amino acids. CDR3 loop: CASSFTRTGFRQYF. The DNA for the CDR3 is TGTGCCAGCAGCTTTACTAGGACAGGGTTCAGGCAGTACTTC.

This chain links TRBV11-2 with TRBJ2-3; the D gene is possibly TRBD2 (6 bases). Germline V gene sequence: CDR1 SGHAT, CDR2 FQNNGV. V was trimmed by 8 bases and J by 3 bases, leaving 18 bases between them. This CDR3 comprises 15 residues. The CDR3 bases are TGTGCCAGCGCTATAAGGCCTCGGGGGACAGATACGCAGTATTTT. It codes for CASAIRPRGTDTQYF.

The V gene is TRBV5-4, the J gene TRBJ1-6; possibly TRBD1 for D (6 bases). Trimming removed 4 bases at V and 7 bases at J, with 15 bases between. This CDR3 has 15 amino acids. Germline V gene data show CDR1 as SGHNT and CDR2 as YYREEE (reference sequence). The CDR3, as DNA: TGTGCCAGCAGCGGATACAGGGACCGAAATTCACCCCTCCACTTT. Translated, it gives CASSGYRDRNSPLHF.